The 5 T cell receptor beta chains reported below all come from one sample, sequenced in a study of cytomegalovirus exposure and HLA in healthy donors. In the PCR, 60 Vbeta and 13 Jbeta primers were used. Clones were sequenced by immunoSEQ multiplex PCR, and TCRdb holds only the in-frame ones, with some missing. The repertoire holds about 140,000 clones, with less than 80% as singletons. Sequenced input: PBMCs. These receptors were collected from a woman aged 45-60 years in good health and CMV-seropositive.

The chain carries TRBV28 and TRBJ1-2; D is ambiguous. The V end was cut by 6 bases, the J end by 8 bases, with 19 bases between. CDR3 length: 14 residues. Per germline, CDR1 MDHEN and CDR2 SYDVKM. CDR3 region: CASSPPGFTAGYTF. CDR3 bases: TGTGCCAGCAGCCCCCCGGGTTTCACCGCCGGCTACACCTTC.

This chain uses TRBV30 with TRBJ2-7; 9 nucleotides align to TRBD2. After removal of 3 bases from V and 6 bases from J, the junction contained 3 bases not matched to a gene. Germline CDR1 reads GTSNPN; CDR2 reads SVGIG (reference sequence). CDR3 length: 12 residues. CDR3 bases: TGTGCCTGGAGCCGACTAGCGGCCGAGCAGTACTTC. Amino acids: CAWSRLAAEQYF.

The chain carries TRBV5-6 and TRBJ1-5; TRBD1 agrees at 11 bases. The CDR3 runs 15 residues. Trimming cost V 2 bases and J 6 bases; bases outside gene matches: 4. Germline V gives CDR1 SGHDT, CDR2 YYEEEE. DNA for the CDR3: TGTGCCAGCAGCTTTCGGACAGGGGGCGTTCAGCCCCAGCATTTT. Translating gives CASSFRTGGVQPQHF.

V is TRBV5-1 and J is TRBJ2-2, with 9 positions matching TRBD1. V shed 3 bases, J shed 3 bases, and the junction held 9 bases outside the gene matches. The CDR3 runs to 17 residues. Per the germline V gene, CDR1 is SGHRS and CDR2 is YFSETQ. CDR3 nucleotides: TGCGCCAGCAGCTCGGGACAGGGAGGGGTTTACACCGGGGAGCTGTTTTTT. Protein: CASSSGQGGVYTGELFF.

This chain uses TRBV18 with TRBJ1-1; a weak D match, TRBD1 (6 bases). Per the germline V gene, CDR1 is KGHSH and CDR2 is LQKENI. The CDR3 contains 13 residues. Trimming removed 3 bases at V and 4 bases at J, with 9 bases between. In DNA form, the CDR3 reads TGTGCCAGCTCACCCGAAGGGGGCACTGAAGCTTTCTTT. It encodes CASSPEGGTEAFF.